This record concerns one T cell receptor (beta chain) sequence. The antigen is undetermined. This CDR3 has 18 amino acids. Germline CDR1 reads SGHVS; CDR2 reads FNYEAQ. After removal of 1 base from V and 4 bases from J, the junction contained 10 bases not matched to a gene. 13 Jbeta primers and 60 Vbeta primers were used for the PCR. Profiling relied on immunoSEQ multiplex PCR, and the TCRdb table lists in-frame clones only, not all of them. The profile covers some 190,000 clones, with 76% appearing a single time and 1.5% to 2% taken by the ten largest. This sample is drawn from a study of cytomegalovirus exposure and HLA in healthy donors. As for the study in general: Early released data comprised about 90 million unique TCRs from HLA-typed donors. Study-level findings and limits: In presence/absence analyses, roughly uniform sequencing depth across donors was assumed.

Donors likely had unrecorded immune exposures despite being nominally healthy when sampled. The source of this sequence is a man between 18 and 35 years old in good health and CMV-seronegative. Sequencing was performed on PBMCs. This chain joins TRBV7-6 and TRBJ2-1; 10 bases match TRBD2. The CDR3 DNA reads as TGTGCCAGCAGCTTAGGGCATCGGACTAGCGGACCGTACAATGAGCAGTTCTTC. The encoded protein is CASSLGHRTSGPYNEQFF.